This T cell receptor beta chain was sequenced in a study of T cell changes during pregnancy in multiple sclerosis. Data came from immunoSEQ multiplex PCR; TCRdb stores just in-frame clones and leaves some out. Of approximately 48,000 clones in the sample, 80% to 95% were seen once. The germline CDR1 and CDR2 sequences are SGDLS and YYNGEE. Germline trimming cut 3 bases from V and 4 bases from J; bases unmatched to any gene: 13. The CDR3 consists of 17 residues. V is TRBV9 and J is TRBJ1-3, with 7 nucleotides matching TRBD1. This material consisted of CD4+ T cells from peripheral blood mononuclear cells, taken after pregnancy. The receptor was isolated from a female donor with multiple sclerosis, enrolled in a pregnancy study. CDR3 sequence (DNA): TGTGCCAGCAGCGCCCTGATGACAGGGCCTCTGGGAAACACCATATATTTT. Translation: CASSALMTGPLGNTIYF.